This section outlines one T cell receptor (beta chain) sequence together with its context. What it recognizes is unknown. Libraries were prepared by immunoSEQ multiplex PCR; TCRdb keeps only in-frame clonotypes and omits some of them. This sample has about 10,000 clones, with approximately 70% found just once. The data stem from a study of T cells in narcolepsy. Study-wide context: Donors had narcolepsy type 1 or type 2, or were healthy controls.

Germline assignment: CDR1 LNHNV and CDR2 YYDKDF (reference sequence). This CDR3 region has 16 residues. V was shortened by 0 bases and J by 4 bases, with 12 bases between the two germline ends. Findings of the study overall: Comparing one patient's CSF and blood CD4+ clonotypes highlighted HCRT- and TRIB2-specific autoreactive clonotypes. Reportedly, autoreactive clonotypes were serially detected in patients' blood but not controls'.

This clonotype was sampled from a human donor with narcolepsy. What was sequenced was CD45RA- memory CD8+ T cells from PBMCs. This chain uses TRBV15 with TRBJ1-4; D may be TRBD1 (6 bases). CDR3 sequence (DNA): TGTGCCACCAGCAGAGATCGTGGGGGCGGTAATGAAAAACTGTTTTTT. The encoded protein is CATSRDRGGGNEKLFF.